This section outlines one T cell receptor (beta chain) sequence together with its context. Its matching antigen is unknown. Trimming shortened V by 2 bases and J by 4 bases, and 14 bases separated the two germline ends. The CDR3 loop spans 15 amino acids. Germline CDR1 is SNHLY and CDR2 is FYNNEI. These data originate in a study of cytomegalovirus exposure and HLA in healthy donors. PCR used 60 Vbeta primers and 13 Jbeta primers. Clones were read by immunoSEQ multiplex PCR, and TCRdb kept only the in-frame ones, dropping some. The sample shows about 91,000 clones, 86% of them seen only once. Points from the study as a whole: In an earlier analysis, about 87% or about 30%: the productive usage of most TCR beta V segments. Three of the chains that were CMV-associated were confirmed in vitro to be specific for CMV antigens.

Material for sequencing was PBMCs. The J gene is TRBJ1-1, the V gene TRBV2; TRBD1 is a possible D gene (6 bases). The sequence was collected from a man aged 25 to 40 in good health and CMV-seropositive. The chain's CDR3 is CASSEQRTGFTEAFF. CDR3 coding DNA: TGTGCCAGCAGTGAACAACGAACAGGGTTCACTGAAGCTTTCTTT.